These T cell receptor beta chains were read from a single sample in a study of cytomegalovirus exposure and HLA in healthy donors. TCRdb keeps only in-frame clones here, not all; method: immunoSEQ multiplex PCR. The repertoire holds about 200,000 clones, 60% to 85% seen once, with around 16% in the top ten. Sequences were obtained from PBMCs. All receptors derive from a man in his forties in good health and CMV-seronegative. Each CDR3 is given with its conserved first and last residue. D genes are given only for firm matches. The size of a clone is reported for some rows only, either as once, few or many, or as a class for expanded clones.

clone size	D gene	V gene	J gene	CDR3 protein	CDR3 DNA
.	.	TRBV28	TRBJ1-5	CASSLKGAGNQPQHF	TGTGCCAGCAGTTTAAAAGGGGCTGGCAATCAGCCCCAGCATTTT
.	TRBD1	TRBV4-1	TRBJ1-4	CASSSTGTGNEKLFF	TGCGCCAGCAGCTCCACCGGGACAGGAAATGAAAAACTGTTTTTT
.	.	TRBV9	TRBJ1-2	CASSVTPVGGRQGYTF	TGTGCCAGCAGCGTGACACCTGTCGGAGGACGGCAGGGCTACACCTTC
once	.	TRBV5-1	TRBJ2-1	CASSLGTAGQNEQFF	TGCGCCAGCAGCTTGGGGACGGCCGGACAGAATGAGCAGTTCTTC
.	.	TRBV5-4	TRBJ2-2	CASSQTTGNTGELFF	TGTGCCAGCAGCCAGACGACAGGGAACACCGGGGAGCTGTTTTTT
.	TRBD2	TRBV2	TRBJ2-7	CASSPLAGVPEQYF	TGTGCCAGCAGTCCACTAGCGGGAGTACCCGAGCAGTACTTC
.	TRBD1	TRBV19	TRBJ2-1	CASSLRTGAVYNEQFF	TGTGCCAGTAGTTTACGGACAGGGGCAGTCTACAATGAGCAGTTCTTC
.	.	TRBV18	TRBJ2-2	CASHGDLQGRNTGELFF	TGTGCCAGCCACGGGGATCTACAGGGACGGAACACCGGGGAGCTGTTTTTT
.	TRBD1	TRBV11-3	TRBJ2-2	CASSSGQGVPGELFF	TGTGCCAGCAGCTCAGGACAGGGGGTCCCCGGGGAGCTGTTTTTT
.	TRBD2	TRBV2	TRBJ2-3	CASSEASGGADTQYF	TGTGCCAGCAGTGAAGCTAGCGGGGGGGCAGATACGCAGTATTTT
few	.	TRBV11-2	TRBJ1-6	CASSLDSGNNSPLHF	TGTGCCAGCAGCTTAGATTCAGGGAACAATTCACCCCTCCACTTT
once	.	TRBV5-4	TRBJ1-6	CASSFNQGRGSPLHF	TGTGCCAGCAGCTTTAATCAGGGGAGGGGTTCACCCCTCCACTTT
.	TRBD2	TRBV28	TRBJ2-5	CASSGAGAETQYF	TGTGCCAGCAGTGGAGCGGGAGCGGAGACCCAGTACTTC
.	TRBD2	TRBV7-9	TRBJ2-3	CSSSLPPRLAGTTDTQYF	TGTTCCAGCAGCTTACCGCCCAGACTAGCGGGCACCACAGATACGCAGTATTTT
once	TRBD2	TRBV27	TRBJ2-5	CASSRGAGGGETQYF	TGTGCCAGCAGCCGTGGAGCGGGAGGCGGAGAGACCCAGTACTTC
few	TRBD1	TRBV10-3	TRBJ1-1	CATTQGGTEAFF	TGTGCCACAACACAGGGGGGCACTGAAGCTTTCTTT
.	TRBD2	TRBV12-5	TRBJ2-1	CASGPWTSGGFNEQFF	TGTGCTAGTGGTCCGTGGACTAGCGGGGGGTTCAATGAGCAGTTCTTC
.	TRBD1	TRBV5-6	TRBJ2-1	CASSFMTGQPFNEQFF	TGTGCCAGCAGCTTTATGACGGGACAGCCCTTCAATGAGCAGTTCTTC
.	.	TRBV5-5	TRBJ2-7	CASSILASSYEQYF	TGTGCCAGCAGCATACTAGCTAGCTCCTACGAGCAGTACTTC
.	.	TRBV19	TRBJ2-1	CASSIGAGSYNEQFF	TGTGCCAGTAGTATAGGAGCGGGCTCCTACAATGAGCAGTTCTTC
.	.	TRBV19	TRBJ2-2	CASSIKRDTGELFF	TGTGCCAGTAGTATTAAGCGGGACACCGGGGAGCTGTTTTTT
.	TRBD2	TRBV18	TRBJ2-3	CASSPGLAGVLDTQYF	TGTGCCAGCTCACCCGGACTAGCGGGAGTTCTAGATACGCAGTATTTT
.	TRBD2	TRBV7-3	TRBJ2-1	CASSLAGGRYNEQFF	TGTGCCAGCAGCTTAGCGGGAGGGCGATACAATGAGCAGTTCTTC
few	.	TRBV7-9	TRBJ1-4	CASSRRTATNEKLFF	TGTGCCAGCAGCCGACGGACAGCTACTAATGAAAAACTGTTTTTT
.	.	TRBV11-2	TRBJ1-2	CASSTLRQNGYTF	TGTGCCAGCAGCACCCTGAGACAGAATGGCTACACCTTC
few	TRBD1	TRBV5-1	TRBJ2-5	CASSSGTGQETQYF	TGCGCCAGCAGCTCGGGGACAGGGCAAGAGACCCAGTACTTC
.	.	TRBV6-5	TRBJ1-2	CASSSRYQGGYTF	TGTGCCAGCAGCTCGAGGTATCAGGGTGGCTACACCTTC
.	TRBD1	TRBV30	TRBJ2-7	CAWSMGTGVWEQYF	TGTGCCTGGAGTATGGGGACAGGGGTTTGGGAGCAGTACTTC
few	TRBD1	TRBV5-1	TRBJ1-5	CASSLMGQDNQPQHF	TGCGCCAGCAGCTTGATGGGACAGGACAATCAGCCCCAGCATTTT
once	.	TRBV29-1	TRBJ1-1	CSVVGQEIEAFF	TGCAGCGTCGTAGGACAAGAGATTGAAGCTTTCTTT
.	.	TRBV7-2	TRBJ1-5	CASSSSSTPAAAAQPQHF	TGTGCCAGCAGCTCTTCCTCTACCCCGGCGGCCGCCGCTCAGCCCCAGCATTTT
.	.	TRBV4-1	TRBJ2-5	CASSQDRRGAETQYF	TGCGCCAGCAGCCAAGATCGAAGGGGCGCAGAGACCCAGTACTTC
.	.	TRBV11-2	TRBJ2-5	CASSQLGQETQYF	TGTGCCAGCAGCCAACTTGGTCAAGAGACCCAGTACTTC
.	TRBD1	TRBV29-1	TRBJ2-6	CSVGSPGQGAGANVLTF	TGCAGCGTTGGGTCCCCGGGACAGGGTGCAGGGGCCAACGTCCTGACTTTC
.	.	TRBV30	TRBJ2-7	CAWGQVSSYEQYF	TGTGCCTGGGGGCAGGTTAGCTCCTACGAGCAGTACTTC
.	TRBD2	TRBV10-3	TRBJ2-7	CAISERRIAGGPHEQYF	TGTGCCATTAGTGAGAGGAGGATAGCGGGAGGGCCCCACGAGCAGTACTTC
.	.	TRBV7-9	TRBJ2-7	CASSRDGTADYEQYF	TGTGCCAGCAGCCGAGACGGGACTGCAGATTACGAGCAGTACTTC
.	.	TRBV18	TRBJ2-7	CASSPWGESSYEQYF	TGTGCCAGCTCACCTTGGGGGGAGAGCTCCTACGAGCAGTACTTC
.	.	TRBV7-2	TRBJ2-2	CASSAQTGPLNTGELFF	TGTGCCAGCAGCGCCCAAACAGGGCCGCTGAACACCGGGGAGCTGTTTTTT
.	.	TRBV30	TRBJ2-7	CAWSGVQGPAFTYEQYF	TGTGCCTGGAGTGGGGTCCAGGGCCCCGCTTTTACCTACGAGCAGTACTTC